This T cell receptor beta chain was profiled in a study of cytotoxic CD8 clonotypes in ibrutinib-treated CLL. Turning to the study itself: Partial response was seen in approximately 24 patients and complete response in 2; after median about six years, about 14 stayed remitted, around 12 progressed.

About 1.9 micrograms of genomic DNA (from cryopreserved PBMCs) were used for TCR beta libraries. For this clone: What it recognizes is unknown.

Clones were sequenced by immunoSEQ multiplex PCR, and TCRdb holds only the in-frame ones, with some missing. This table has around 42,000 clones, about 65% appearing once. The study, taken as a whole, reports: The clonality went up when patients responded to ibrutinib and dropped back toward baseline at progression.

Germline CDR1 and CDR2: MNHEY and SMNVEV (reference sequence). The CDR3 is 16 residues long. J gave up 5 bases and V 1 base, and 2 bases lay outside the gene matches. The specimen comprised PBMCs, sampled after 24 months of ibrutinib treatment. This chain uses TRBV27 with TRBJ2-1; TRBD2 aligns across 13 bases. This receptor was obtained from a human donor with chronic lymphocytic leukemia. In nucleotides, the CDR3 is TGTGCCAGCAGTTTATGGGGACTAGCGGGGAACAATGAGCAGTTCTTC. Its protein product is CASSLWGLAGNNEQFF.